This TCR beta chain appears in the sequencing data of a study of T cell responses to AZD1222 COVID-19 vaccine. Study as a whole: Doses given second, at about 4 or about 12 weeks, were pooled. Broader study findings: There were mostly white British donors and more females than males, and clonal diversity was possibly underestimated. Within unmutated variant regions lay the reported targets of nearly half of spike-specific TCRs.

The CDR3 has 14 residues. Germline V gives CDR1 KGHSH, CDR2 LQKENI. V was cut by 8 bases and J by 1 base, with 13 bases left in between. Profiled with immunoSEQ multiplex PCR; TCRdb holds only in-frame clones, not every one. The table records more than 50,000 clones, approximately 82% of them present only once. In the case of this clone: Its specificity is not known.

The receptor comes from an adult in good health. This chain connects TRBV18 to TRBJ2-3; D uncertain. This sample comprised peripheral blood, obtained on day 0 of AZD1222 vaccination. The CDR3: CASASLDGTDTQYF. The CDR3 DNA reads as TGTGCCAGCGCGTCGCTTGACGGCACAGATACGCAGTATTTT.